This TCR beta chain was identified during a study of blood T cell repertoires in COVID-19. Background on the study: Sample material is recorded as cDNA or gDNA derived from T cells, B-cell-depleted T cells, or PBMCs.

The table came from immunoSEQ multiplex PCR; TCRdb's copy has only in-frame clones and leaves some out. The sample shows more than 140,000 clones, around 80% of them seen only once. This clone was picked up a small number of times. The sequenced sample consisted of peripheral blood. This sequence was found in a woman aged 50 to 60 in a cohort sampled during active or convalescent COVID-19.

The CDR3 sequence: CASSRQVGGNEQFF. The CDR3 DNA follows: TGTGCCAGCAGCCGGCAGGTAGGGGGCAATGAGCAGTTCTTC. The chain couples TRBV7-3 to TRBJ2-1, with a possible D match to TRBD1 (6 bases). Per the germline V gene, CDR1 is SGHTA and CDR2 is FQGTGA. Trimming removed 5 bases at V and 6 bases at J, with 14 bases between. The length of the CDR3 is 14 residues.